The 24 T cell receptor beta chains listed next were all sequenced from one sample in a study of tumor-infiltrating lymphocytes in localized non-small cell lung cancer. TCRdb's table, derived via immunoSEQ multiplex PCR, lists solely in-frame clones and lacks some. The repertoire holds about 2,700 clones, about 60% seen once, with less than 10% in the top ten. Material for sequencing was uninvolved lung tissue not adjacent to the tumor. These receptors came from a human donor with non-small cell lung cancer.

The chain is built from TRBV28 and TRBJ1-5; D gene uncertain. V lost 5 bases, J lost 3 bases, and 5 bases lay in between. Germline V gene lookup returns CDR1 MDHEN and CDR2 SYDVKM. This CDR3 is 12 amino acids long. CDR3 protein: CASSGDNQPQHF. The DNA of the CDR3 is TGTGCCAGCAGTGGAGACAATCAGCCCCAGCATTTT.

The rearrangement joins TRBV30 to TRBJ2-1, with TRBD2 matching over 7 bases. Germline V lookup: CDR1 GTSNPN, CDR2 SVGIG (reference sequence). CDR3 length: 15 residues. The junction had 9 bases not matched to a gene; V was cut back by 0 bases and J by 7 bases. Here the CDR3 reads CAWSVDGGRVNEQFF. The CDR3 bases are TGTGCCTGGAGTGTTGACGGCGGGAGAGTGAATGAGCAGTTCTTC.

Here the CDR3 reads CASSAKGRGFGEQYF. The CDR3 nucleotides are TGTGCCAGCAGTGCGAAGGGACGGGGGTTTGGAGAGCAGTACTTC. This chain joins TRBV6-5 and TRBJ2-7; possibly TRBD2 for D (6 bases). The V end lost 5 bases, the J end lost 7 bases, and 21 bases lay between the germline ends. The germline V gene has CDR1 MNHEY and CDR2 SVGAGI. The CDR3 has 15 amino acids.

V usage is TRBV7-2 and J usage is TRBJ2-5; D is undetermined. Germline assignment: CDR1 SGHTA and CDR2 FQGNSA. This CDR3 is built from 11 residues. V gave up 7 bases and J gave up 8 bases, with 11 bases separating them. CDR3 amino acids: CASTPAVTQYF. The CDR3 coding sequence is TGTGCCAGCACCCCCGCCGTTACCCAGTACTTC.

V usage is TRBV30 and J usage is TRBJ2-2, with 7 bases identical to TRBD2. The germline CDR1 and CDR2 sequences are GTSNPN and SVGIG (reference sequence). The trim removed 3 bases at V and 3 bases at J, leaving 4 bases unmatched. This CDR3 has 14 residues. The CDR3 loop is CAWRGLADTGELFF. The DNA for the CDR3 is TGTGCCTGGAGGGGGCTAGCGGACACCGGGGAGCTGTTTTTT.

The chain employs TRBV28 and TRBJ2-5; the D is unclear. V shed 4 bases and J shed 9 bases, with 12 bases lying between them. The CDR3 runs 12 residues. The germline V gene has CDR1 MDHEN and CDR2 SYDVKM. The CDR3 sequence is CASSSTQRSQYF. In DNA, the CDR3 is TGTGCCAGCAGTTCAACCCAGAGGTCCCAGTACTTC.

In this sample, this clone turned up a few times. The rearrangement uses TRBV5-1 and TRBJ2-7; D possibly corresponds to TRBD1 (5 bases). The germline V gene encodes CDR1 SGHRS and CDR2 YFSETQ. The CDR3 is 14 amino acids. V was shortened by 4 bases and J by 3 bases, with 14 bases between the two germline ends. The CDR3 DNA reads TGCGCCAGCAGCCAAGGGGCCGCCGTCTACGAGCAGTACTTC. Protein product: CASSQGAAVYEQYF.

This sequence joins TRBV28 and TRBJ1-1, with 8 bases matching TRBD1. Germline V CDR1 and CDR2: MDHEN, SYDVKM. Trimming removed 1 base from V and 4 bases from J; junction bases left unmatched: 5. The CDR3 runs 15 residues. Here the CDR3 reads CASSLFRGLGTEAFF. DNA for the CDR3: TGTGCCAGCAGTTTATTCAGGGGGCTGGGCACTGAAGCTTTCTTT.

The CDR3 sequence: CASSLEETQYF. For the CDR3, the DNA is TGCGCCAGCAGCTTGGAAGAGACCCAGTACTTC. The chain couples TRBV5-1 to TRBJ2-5, with D unclear. Germline CDR1 SGHRS, CDR2 YFSETQ. Trimming cost V 0 bases and J 3 bases, with 0 bases left between them. The CDR3 extends over 11 amino acids.

This chain connects TRBV29-1 to TRBJ1-1, with D unresolved. The CDR3 loop spans 11 amino acids. Deletions cut 4 bases from V and 0 bases from J, with 3 bases between. The germline CDR1 and CDR2 sequences are SQVTM and ANQGSEA. CDR3 bases: TGCAGCGTTGTCTTGAACACTGAAGCTTTCTTT. It translates to CSVVLNTEAFF.

This clone was observed a handful of times. The chain links TRBV19 to TRBJ1-1; 7 nucleotides line up with TRBD1. Germline-derived CDR1 and CDR2 are LNHDA and SQIVND (reference sequence). Trimming cost V 7 bases and J 0 bases; bases outside gene matches: 8. CDR3 length equals 15 residues. The CDR3 bases are TGTGCCAGTAAACCGGGGGACAGCGTGAACACTGAAGCTTTCTTT. Residues: CASKPGDSVNTEAFF.

The chain carries TRBV7-9 and TRBJ1-1; D unresolved. Trimming left V 5 bases short and J 3 bases short, with 10 bases between. The CDR3 runs 13 residues. From germline, CDR1 is SEHNR and CDR2 FQNEAQ (reference sequence). The CDR3 nucleotides are TGTGCCAGCAGCGTGAGGGTCGACACTGAAGCTTTCTTT. Encoded protein: CASSVRVDTEAFF. Filled out from reference TRBV7-9 and TRBJ1-1, the complete variable domain reads DTGVSQNPRHKITKRGQNVTFRCDPISEHNRLYWYRQTLGQGPEFLTYFQNEAQLEKSRLLSDRFSAERPKGSFSTLEIQRTEQGDSAMYLCASSVRVDTEAFFGQGTRLTVV.

This clone is judged large. The chain joins TRBV25-1 to TRBJ2-2; D not certain. CDR1 MGHDK and CDR2 SYGVNS come from the germline V gene. The CDR3 spans 14 residues. V lost 3 bases to trimming and J lost 0 bases, with 5 bases between them. The CDR3 DNA follows: TGTGCCAGCAGTGACATCGCGAACACCGGGGAGCTGTTTTTT. It yields the protein CASSDIANTGELFF.

The CDR3 loop is CASSSTRQGTNEQFF. CDR3 sequence (DNA): TGTGCCAGCAGTTCCACCCGACAGGGGACAAATGAGCAGTTCTTC. The gene calls are TRBV28 and TRBJ2-1; 8 nucleotides agree with TRBD1. CDR1 and CDR2 (germline): MDHEN, SYDVKM. This CDR3 has 15 amino acids. V shed 4 bases, J shed 7 bases, and the junction held 9 bases outside the gene matches.

The chain employs TRBV5-6 and TRBJ2-7; D is perhaps TRBD1 or TRBD2 (5 bases each). This CDR3 has 15 amino acids. Trimming left V 4 bases short and J 1 base short, with 15 bases between. The germline V gene has CDR1 SGHDT and CDR2 YYEEEE. This CDR3 is CASSRDPGPSYEQYF. CDR3 nucleotides: TGTGCCAGCAGCCGGGACCCGGGTCCTTCCTACGAGCAGTACTTC.

This clone was counted a few times. The chain combines TRBV11-1 with TRBJ1-1, with 9 bases fitting TRBD1. There are 16 residues in the CDR3. Per the germline V gene, CDR1 is SGHAT and CDR2 is FQDESV (reference sequence). Losses at the gene ends were 5 bases for V and 1 base for J; bases not matched to a gene: 8. The CDR3 here is CASSPLTGQGNTEAFF. CDR3 DNA: TGTGCCAGCAGCCCACTAACGGGACAGGGGAACACTGAAGCTTTCTTT.

The chain recombines TRBV7-9 with TRBJ1-3; D ambiguous. This CDR3 spans 14 amino acids. V was cut by 0 bases and J by 2 bases, with 5 bases left in between. Looked up from germline, CDR1 is SEHNR and CDR2 is FQNEAQ (reference sequence). The CDR3 loop reads CASSLAGTGNTIYF. The CDR3 nucleotides read TGTGCCAGCAGCTTAGCAGGAACTGGAAACACCATATATTTT.

This clone rates as large. The chain uses TRBV29-1 and TRBJ2-7; D may be TRBD1 (6 bases). The V end was cut by 3 bases, the J end by 3 bases, with 12 bases between. CDR1 and CDR2 from the germline V gene are SQVTM and ANQGSEA. The CDR3 is 13 residues long. The CDR3 here is CSVDEQGGYEQYF. The CDR3 bases are TGCAGCGTTGACGAACAGGGCGGCTACGAGCAGTACTTC.

This clone is categorized as large. The J gene is TRBJ2-1, the V gene TRBV19; 8 bases are a match to TRBD2. This CDR3 has 16 amino acids. Germline loops: CDR1 LNHDA, CDR2 SQIVND (reference sequence). The ends lost 7 bases at V and 9 bases at J; junction bases unmatched: 17. CDR3 loop: CASTPVLAGPTREQFF. The CDR3 nucleotides read TGTGCCAGTACCCCTGTGTTAGCGGGACCTACACGTGAGCAGTTCTTC.

This chain joins TRBV29-1 and TRBJ2-7, with D possibly being TRBD2 (7 bases). This CDR3 is built from 13 residues. Per the germline V gene, CDR1 is SQVTM and CDR2 is ANQGSEA. V was pared by 4 bases and J by 7 bases, with 17 bases between. The CDR3 region has the DNA TGCAGCGTTGGGGCTAGCGGCCAGGGGGAGCAGTACTTC. This encodes CSVGASGQGEQYF.

The gene calls are TRBV29-1 and TRBJ2-1; 8 bases match TRBD2. V trimming: 4 bases; J trimming: 10 bases; junction bases outside the gene matches: 6. The germline V gene has CDR1 SQVTM and CDR2 ANQGSEA. The CDR3 sequence is 12 residues long. For the CDR3, the DNA is TGCAGCGTTGCACAACTAGCGGACGAGCAGTTCTTC. Its protein product is CSVAQLADEQFF.

This clone was detected only a few times. The rearrangement joins TRBV6-1 to TRBJ2-2; 8 bases match TRBD2. Trimming at V came to 3 bases and at J to 3 bases, leaving 3 bases not matched to a gene. The CDR3 is 15 residues long. Germline loops: CDR1 MNHNS, CDR2 SASEGT. CDR3 DNA sequence: TGTGCCAGCAGTGAGACAGCGGGGGACACCGGGGAGCTGTTTTTT. It yields the protein CASSETAGDTGELFF.

This clone occurred once. In DNA form, the CDR3 reads TGTGCCAGCAGTTCGGTAATACAGGGTCTTGATCGCGAGCAGTACTTC. Translating gives CASSSVIQGLDREQYF. The chain joins TRBV27 to TRBJ2-7, with D perhaps TRBD1 (6 bases). The V and J ends lost 4 bases and 6 bases respectively, with 22 bases between them. Germline V gene lookup returns CDR1 MNHEY and CDR2 SMNVEV (reference sequence). The CDR3 runs 16 residues.

The J gene is TRBJ1-1, the V gene TRBV4-1; 12 bases are a match to TRBD1. Germline assignment: CDR1 MGHRA and CDR2 YSYEKL. The J segment lost 4 bases and the V segment lost 3 bases, leaving 6 bases of the junction unmatched. The CDR3 has 16 amino acids. In DNA, the CDR3 is TGCGCCAGCAGCCACGGGACAGGGGGCTCGATCACTGAAGCTTTCTTT. Translated, it gives CASSHGTGGSITEAFF.